This TCR beta chain is from a study of beta chain features in type 1 diabetes. This CDR3 has 15 amino acids. Germline loops: CDR1 MDHEN, CDR2 SYDVKM. Trimming at V came to 6 bases and at J to 3 bases, leaving 8 bases not matched to a gene. Study findings and constraints: When cDNA is sequenced, cells with high TCR expression could be over-represented.

Sequenced material consisted of expressed TCRB transcripts (all of the isolated RNA was reverse transcribed). TCRdb keeps only in-frame clones here, not all; method: immunoSEQ multiplex PCR. The data show 150,000 to 200,000 clones, approximately 9.1% seen once. Of note for this clone: The antigen remains unidentified.

The sequence came from a woman between 18 and 30 years old in good health. V and J are TRBV28 and TRBJ2-3; 8 nucleotides align to TRBD2. Source material: central memory CD4+ T cells from blood. CDR3 amino acids: CASRSPGGGTDTQYF. CDR3 sequence (DNA): TGTGCCAGCAGAAGTCCCGGGGGGGGGACAGATACGCAGTATTTT.